This T cell receptor (beta chain) was retrieved from a study of neurological immune-mediated disorders (dated 2019 in TCRdb). General notes on the study: Peripheral blood TCR-beta repertoires from patients with HTLV-I-associated myelopathy (HAM/TSP), patients with multiple sclerosis, and healthy controls were compared in the study using UMI-based sequencing. The roughly 110 TCR-beta libraries included longitudinal samples, technical triplicates and paired sorted CD4+ and CD8+ T-cell subsets alongside PBMC samples. Technical triplicate libraries were sequenced to precisely calculate how much the frequency of each individual clone varied. The cohort comprised 60 to 75 subjects: roughly 15 HAM/TSP patients, around 34 multiple sclerosis patients and around 20 healthy controls.

CDR1 and CDR2, per the germline V gene, are SGDLS and YYNGEE. The junction shows trimming of 6 bases on V and 1 base on J, plus 13 bases between the germline ends. Taken from cysteine to phenylalanine, the CDR3 has 14 residues. Only CDR3 DNA is held: 42 bases, read in frame from base 1. This clonotype was recorded many times. Its antigen remains unidentified. It has no much larger one-base neighbor in the sample; base qualities were not kept. The time point label, read with the paper, signifies: technical triplicate 2. Libraries from unsorted PBMCs were made from 2 million PBMCs kept in RNAlater at -80 degrees C until RNA extraction. PBMCs were separated from peripheral blood using Ficoll-Hypaque density gradient centrifugation and then cryopreserved in liquid nitrogen. cDNA was synthesized by template-switch 5'RACE using a primer with a 10-nucleotide random unique molecular identifier that tagged each TCR transcript. Every sequencing run yielded over 170 million TCR-beta sequences covering 15-18 subjects. Total RNA was extracted with the RNeasy kit. Using the KAPA Real-time Library Amplification kit, TCR-beta VDJ regions were amplified with primers for the TCR constant region and the 5'RACE anchor. Sample indexes and Illumina adaptors were added in a first PCR, and a second PCR then increased library yield. After purification with Ampure beads, the TCR product of roughly 650 bp was size-selected on a 2% E-gel SizeSelection system. Before pooling, library quality was checked on a Bioanalyzer, concentration was measured with Qubit, and libraries were quantified with the Kapa Library Quantification kit. Libraries were sequenced paired-end 2 x 150 bp on an Illumina HiSeq 2500. To increase sequence diversity, roughly 24-32% phiX was spiked into each library pool. On the study's bioinformatics: Quality-filtered reads were processed with the UMI-based MiGEC pipeline, which removed over 90% of raw TCR sequences during error correction. IMGT germline references were used for aligning VDJ genes, and each clonotype was defined as a unique CDR3 amino acid sequence together with its V-J genes. Clonal expansion, Shannon diversity and CDR3 relatedness (CalcPairwiseDistances, ClusterSamples) were evaluated with VDJtools, and phylogenetic trees were built with CLCbio workbench. Expanded clones were defined as having at least 8 unique UMIs, based on coefficient-of-variation modelling across technical triplicates. TCRdb's own reprocessing of the public reads used fastp at Q25 and MiXCR and kept productive beta chains. When rows share a CDR3 protein, they turn into one entry using the most common DNA and genes. The V and J calls shown here were made by TCRdb, not taken from the authors' results. The sample profile shows about 59,000 distinct CDR3 sequences; under 30% of them were found once. The top ten clonotypes cover about 4.5% of the sample.

What the research found in general, with its limitations: TCR clonal expansion was greatest in HAM/TSP patients and smallest in MS patients, who ranked below even healthy controls. Expanded clones from different subjects shared no identical CDR3 amino acid sequences, which suggests that TCR-beta repertoires were private in all groups.

Source material: PBMCs. The receptor's source is a man aged 60 to 69 with HTLV-1-associated myelopathy (HAM/TSP). The rearranged segments are TRBV9 and TRBJ1-1; confidence is insufficient to name the D gene. The CDR3 sequence is CASTASTGNTEAFF. The DNA sequence is as follows: TGTGCCAGCACGGCCTCTACGGGGAACACTGAAGCTTTCTTT. The reference TRBV9 and TRBJ1-1 proteins fill in what lies around the CDR3, so the full variable domain reads DSGVTQTPKHLITATGQRVTLRCSPRSGDLSVYWYQQSLDQGLQFLIQYYNGEERAKGNILERFSAQQFPDLHSELNLSSLELGDSALYFCASTASTGNTEAFFGQGTRLTVV.